This TCR beta chain appears in the sequencing data of a study of vaccination and CD4 T cells after COVID-19. In the study overall: Median time from second vaccine dose to sampling was roughly 72 days (14 to 241). For control cultures, the treatment was a CEFX pool, an HIV-1 Nef pool, or no peptide.

Treatment meaning: approximately nine-day PBMC culture with coronavirus spike peptide pools or control peptides (ViraFEST assay). The germline gives CDR1 KGHSH, CDR2 LQKENI. The CDR3 is 13 residues long. V lost 1 base and J lost 2, with 6 bases in between. A word on this clonotype: Its antigen is not known.

Study findings and constraints: Researchers report that a median about 89% of reactive clones in convalescent patients surfaced only post-vaccination.

The Oncomine TCR Beta short-read assay was applied to DNA of cultured CD4+ T cells. Genomic DNA extraction was carried out from cultured CD4+ T cells. In TCRdb, the PCR reads were re-called with MiXCR into one record per CDR3 protein. The sample includes under 15,000 distinct CDR3 sequences, roughly half of them seen just once. The sequence came from a human donor with COVID-19. The chain combines TRBV18 with TRBJ2-7, with unresolved D. The specimen was cultured CD4+ T cells from blood, collected after SARS-CoV-2 vaccination. In nucleotides, the CDR3 is TGTGCCAGCTCACCACAGGTAGCCTACGAGCAGTACTTC. Amino acids: CASSPQVAYEQYF.